Presented here are 3 T cell receptor beta chains from one specimen sequenced in a study of pediatric ulcerative colitis. TCRdb's table, derived via immunoSEQ multiplex PCR, lists solely in-frame clones and lacks some. The table lists about 36,000 clones, around 78% of them singletons. One to two pinch biopsies were taken from the rectum during colonoscopy. The source material was gut tissue. The receptors stem from a boy younger than 18 with moderate ulcerative colitis.

The table lists this clone with a few counts. J is TRBJ2-1 and V is TRBV15; TRBD2 matches 13 bases. The CDR3 contains 16 residues. V lost 6 bases and J lost 7; bases outside the gene matches: 9. Looked up from germline, CDR1 is LNHNV and CDR2 is YYDKDF (reference sequence). The CDR3 DNA is TGTGCCACCAGGCCCAAAGGACTAGCGGGAGTTAATGAGCAGTTCTTC. It yields the protein CATRPKGLAGVNEQFF.

The rearrangement links TRBV5-1 to TRBJ2-5, with D possibly being TRBD2 (6 bases). CDR3 length equals 14 residues. CDR1 is SGHRS and CDR2 is YFSETQ in the germline V gene. V lost 5 bases, J lost 2 bases, and 13 bases lay in between. The CDR3 sequence: CASRGWEEQETQYF. DNA for the CDR3: TGCGCCAGCAGAGGGTGGGAGGAACAAGAGACCCAGTACTTC.

The chain recombines TRBV27 with TRBJ2-1, with a weak D call TRBD1 (5 bases). Trimming stripped 3 bases from V and 3 bases from J, with 9 bases between. Per the germline V gene, CDR1 is MNHEY and CDR2 is SMNVEV (reference sequence). CDR3 size: 14 residues. The CDR3 coding sequence is TGTGCCAGCAGTTTTACAGGAGACTACAATGAGCAGTTCTTC. Its protein product is CASSFTGDYNEQFF.